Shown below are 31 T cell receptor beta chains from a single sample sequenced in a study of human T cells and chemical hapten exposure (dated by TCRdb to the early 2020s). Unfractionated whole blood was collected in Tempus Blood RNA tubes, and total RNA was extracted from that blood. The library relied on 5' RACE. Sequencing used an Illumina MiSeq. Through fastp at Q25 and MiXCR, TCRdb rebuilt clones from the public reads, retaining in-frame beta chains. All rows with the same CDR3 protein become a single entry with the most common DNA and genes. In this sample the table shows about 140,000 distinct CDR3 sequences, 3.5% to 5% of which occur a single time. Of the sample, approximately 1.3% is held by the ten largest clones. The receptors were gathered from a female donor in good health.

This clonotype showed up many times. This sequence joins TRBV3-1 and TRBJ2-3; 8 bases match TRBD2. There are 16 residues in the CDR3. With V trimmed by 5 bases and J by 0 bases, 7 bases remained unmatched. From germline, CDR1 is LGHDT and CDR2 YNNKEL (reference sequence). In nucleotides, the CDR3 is TGTGCCAGCAGCGTGCTGCGGGGGGTGAGCACAGATACGCAGTATTTT. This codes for CASSVLRGVSTDTQYF.

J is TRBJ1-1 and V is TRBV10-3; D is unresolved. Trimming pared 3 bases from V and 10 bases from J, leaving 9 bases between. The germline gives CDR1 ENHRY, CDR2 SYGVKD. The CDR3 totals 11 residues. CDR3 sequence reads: CAISEGQLAFF. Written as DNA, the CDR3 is TGTGCCATCAGTGAAGGGCAGTTAGCTTTCTTT.

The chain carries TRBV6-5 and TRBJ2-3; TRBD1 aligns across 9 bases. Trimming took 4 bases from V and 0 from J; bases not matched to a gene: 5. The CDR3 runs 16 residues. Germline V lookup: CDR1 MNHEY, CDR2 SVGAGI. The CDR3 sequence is CASSSWDRASTDTQYF. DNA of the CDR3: TGTGCCAGCAGTTCTTGGGACAGGGCCAGCACAGATACGCAGTATTTT.

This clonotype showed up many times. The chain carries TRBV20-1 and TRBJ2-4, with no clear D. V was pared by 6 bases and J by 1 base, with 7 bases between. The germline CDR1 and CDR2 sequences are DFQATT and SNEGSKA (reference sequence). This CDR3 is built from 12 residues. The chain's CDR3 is CSATYAKNIQYF. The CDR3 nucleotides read TGCAGTGCCACCTACGCCAAAAACATTCAGTACTTC.

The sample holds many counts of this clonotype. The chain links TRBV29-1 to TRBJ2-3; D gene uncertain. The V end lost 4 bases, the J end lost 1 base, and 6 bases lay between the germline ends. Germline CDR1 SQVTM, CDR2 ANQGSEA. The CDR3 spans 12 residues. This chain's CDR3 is CSVVWGTDTQYF. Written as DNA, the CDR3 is TGCAGCGTTGTATGGGGCACAGATACGCAGTATTTT.

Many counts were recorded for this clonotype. CDR3 DNA: TGTGCCAGTAGTAGATCACAGGGGTACACTGAAGCTTTCTTT. As protein: CASSRSQGYTEAFF. The V call is TRBV19, the J call TRBJ1-1; 7 bases agree with TRBD1. The CDR3 is 14 amino acids. V lost 4 bases, J lost 3 bases, and 5 bases stayed unmatched. Germline CDR1 and CDR2: LNHDA and SQIVND (reference sequence).

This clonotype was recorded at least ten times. The CDR3 sequence: CASSLRVWGDRGEQYF. The CDR3 DNA reads TGTGCCAGCAGTTTGAGGGTTTGGGGGGACAGGGGTGAGCAGTACTTC. The chain has TRBV28 and TRBJ2-7; 10 positions match TRBD1. Germline V gene sequence: CDR1 MDHEN, CDR2 SYDVKM. V trimming: 3 bases; J trimming: 7 bases; junction bases outside the gene matches: 12. This CDR3 is 16 amino acids long.

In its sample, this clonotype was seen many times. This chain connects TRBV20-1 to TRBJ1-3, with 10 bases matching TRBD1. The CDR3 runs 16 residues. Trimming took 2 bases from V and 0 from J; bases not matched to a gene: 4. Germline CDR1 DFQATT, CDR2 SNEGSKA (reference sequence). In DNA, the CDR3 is TGCAGTGCTAGATCCGGGACAGGGGCCTCTGGAAACACCATATATTTT. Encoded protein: CSARSGTGASGNTIYF.

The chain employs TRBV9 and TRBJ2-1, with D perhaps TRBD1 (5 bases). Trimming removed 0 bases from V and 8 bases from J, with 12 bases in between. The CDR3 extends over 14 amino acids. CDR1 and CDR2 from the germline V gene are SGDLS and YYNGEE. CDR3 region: CASSVGQGIDEQFF. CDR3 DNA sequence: TGTGCCAGCAGCGTAGGGCAGGGCATCGATGAGCAGTTCTTC.

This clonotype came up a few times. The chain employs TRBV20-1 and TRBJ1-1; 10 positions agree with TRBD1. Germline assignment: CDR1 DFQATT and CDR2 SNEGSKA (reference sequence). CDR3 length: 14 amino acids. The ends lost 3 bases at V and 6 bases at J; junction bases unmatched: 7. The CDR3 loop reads CSARAGTGAAEAFF. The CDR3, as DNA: TGCAGTGCTAGGGCCGGGACAGGGGCAGCTGAAGCTTTCTTT.

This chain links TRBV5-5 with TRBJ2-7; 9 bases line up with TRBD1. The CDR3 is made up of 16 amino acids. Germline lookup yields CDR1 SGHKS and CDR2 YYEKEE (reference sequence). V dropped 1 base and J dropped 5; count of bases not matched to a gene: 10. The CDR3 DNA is TGTGCCAGCAGCTTGCAGGCGCGGACAGGGGCCCACGAGCAGTACTTC. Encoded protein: CASSLQARTGAHEQYF.

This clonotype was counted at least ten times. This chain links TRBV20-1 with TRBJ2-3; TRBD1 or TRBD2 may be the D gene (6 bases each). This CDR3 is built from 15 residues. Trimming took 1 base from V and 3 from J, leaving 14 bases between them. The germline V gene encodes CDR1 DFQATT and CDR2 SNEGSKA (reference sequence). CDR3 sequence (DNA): TGCAGTGCTAGAGTTCGGGGGCTTCCTACAGATACGCAGTATTTT. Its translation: CSARVRGLPTDTQYF.

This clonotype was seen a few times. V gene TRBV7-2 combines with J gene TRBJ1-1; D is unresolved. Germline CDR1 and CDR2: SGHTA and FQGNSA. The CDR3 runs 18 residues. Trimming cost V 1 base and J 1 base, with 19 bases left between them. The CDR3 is CASSLEKTEVGRNTEAFF. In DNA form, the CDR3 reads TGTGCCAGCAGCTTAGAAAAGACGGAGGTGGGCAGGAACACTGAAGCTTTCTTT. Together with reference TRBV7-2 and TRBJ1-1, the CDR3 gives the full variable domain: GAGVSQSPSNKVTEKGKDVELRCDPISGHTALYWYRQSLGQGLEFLIYFQGNSAPDKSGLPSDRFSAERTGGSVSTLTIQRTQQEDSAVYLCASSLEKTEVGRNTEAFFGQGTRLTVV.

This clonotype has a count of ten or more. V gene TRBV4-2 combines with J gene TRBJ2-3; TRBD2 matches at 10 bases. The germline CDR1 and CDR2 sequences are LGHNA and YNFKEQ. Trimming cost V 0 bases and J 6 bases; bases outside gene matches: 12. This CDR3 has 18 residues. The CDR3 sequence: CASSQDQSGGANWDTQYF. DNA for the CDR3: TGTGCCAGCAGCCAAGATCAGAGCGGGGGGGCTAATTGGGATACGCAGTATTTT.

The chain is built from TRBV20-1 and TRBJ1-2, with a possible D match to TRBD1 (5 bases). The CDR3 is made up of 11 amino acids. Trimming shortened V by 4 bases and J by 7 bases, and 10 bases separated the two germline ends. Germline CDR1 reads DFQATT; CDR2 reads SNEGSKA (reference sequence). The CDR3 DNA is TGCAGTGCTAACAGGATTGTTGGCTACACCTTC. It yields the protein CSANRIVGYTF.

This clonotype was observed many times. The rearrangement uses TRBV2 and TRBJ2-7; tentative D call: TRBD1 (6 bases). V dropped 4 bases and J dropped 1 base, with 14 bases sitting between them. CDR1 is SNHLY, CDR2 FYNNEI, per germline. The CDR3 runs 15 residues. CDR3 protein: CASSVIRGGSYEQYF. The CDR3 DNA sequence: TGTGCCAGCAGTGTAATCAGGGGCGGGTCCTACGAGCAGTACTTC.

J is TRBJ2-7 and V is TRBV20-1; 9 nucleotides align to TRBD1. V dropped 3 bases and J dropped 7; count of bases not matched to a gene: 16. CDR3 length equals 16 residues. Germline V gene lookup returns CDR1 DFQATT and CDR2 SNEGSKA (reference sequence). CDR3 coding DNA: TGCAGTGCTAGTACCCGAGCCGGGACAGGGAGACAAGAGCAGTACTTC. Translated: CSASTRAGTGRQEQYF.

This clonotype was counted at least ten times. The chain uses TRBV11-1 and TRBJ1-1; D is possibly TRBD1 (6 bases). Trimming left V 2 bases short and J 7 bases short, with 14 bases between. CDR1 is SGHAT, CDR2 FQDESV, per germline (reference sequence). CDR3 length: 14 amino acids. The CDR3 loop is CASSLSRGAIEAFF. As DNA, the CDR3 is TGTGCCAGCAGCTTATCACGGGGGGCGATTGAAGCTTTCTTT.

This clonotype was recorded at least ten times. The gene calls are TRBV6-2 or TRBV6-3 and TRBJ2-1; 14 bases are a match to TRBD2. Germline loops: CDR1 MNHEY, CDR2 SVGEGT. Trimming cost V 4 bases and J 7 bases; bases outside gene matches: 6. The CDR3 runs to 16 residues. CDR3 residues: CASSSIRLAGGNEQFF. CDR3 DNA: TGTGCCAGCAGTTCGATTAGACTAGCGGGGGGGAATGAGCAGTTCTTC.

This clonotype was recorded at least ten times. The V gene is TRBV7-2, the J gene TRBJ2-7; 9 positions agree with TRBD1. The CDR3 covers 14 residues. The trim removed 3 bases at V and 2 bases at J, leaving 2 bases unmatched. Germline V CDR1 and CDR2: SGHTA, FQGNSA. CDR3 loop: CASSFGQGPYEQYF. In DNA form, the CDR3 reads TGTGCCAGCAGCTTTGGACAGGGGCCCTACGAGCAGTACTTC.

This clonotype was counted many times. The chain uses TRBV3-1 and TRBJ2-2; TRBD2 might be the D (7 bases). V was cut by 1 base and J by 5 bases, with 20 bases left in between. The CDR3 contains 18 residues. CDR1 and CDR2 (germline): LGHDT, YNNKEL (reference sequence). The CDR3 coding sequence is TGTGCCAGCAGCCAAGTTTTTCGTGGGGGGGCTGGAACCGGGGAGCTGTTTTTT. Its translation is CASSQVFRGGAGTGELFF.

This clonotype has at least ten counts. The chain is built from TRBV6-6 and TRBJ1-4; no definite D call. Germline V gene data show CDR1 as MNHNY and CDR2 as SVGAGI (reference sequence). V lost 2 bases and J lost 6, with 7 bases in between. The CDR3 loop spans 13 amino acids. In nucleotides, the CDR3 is TGTGCCAGCAGTTACAGGGCCGATGAAAAACTGTTTTTT. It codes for CASSYRADEKLFF.

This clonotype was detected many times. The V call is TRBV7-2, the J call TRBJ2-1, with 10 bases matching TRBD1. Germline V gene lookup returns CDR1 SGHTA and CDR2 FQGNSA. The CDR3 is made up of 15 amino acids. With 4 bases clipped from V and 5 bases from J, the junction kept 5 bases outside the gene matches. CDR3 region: CASSSRDRGHNEQFF. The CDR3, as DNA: TGTGCCAGCAGCTCTCGGGACAGGGGCCACAATGAGCAGTTCTTC.

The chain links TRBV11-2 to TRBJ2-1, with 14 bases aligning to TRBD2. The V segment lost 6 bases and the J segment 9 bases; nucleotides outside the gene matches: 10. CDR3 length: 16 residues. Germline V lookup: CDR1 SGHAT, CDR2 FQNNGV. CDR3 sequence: CASRPRLAGGSGEQFF. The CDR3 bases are TGTGCCAGCAGACCAAGACTAGCGGGGGGGTCGGGTGAGCAGTTCTTC.

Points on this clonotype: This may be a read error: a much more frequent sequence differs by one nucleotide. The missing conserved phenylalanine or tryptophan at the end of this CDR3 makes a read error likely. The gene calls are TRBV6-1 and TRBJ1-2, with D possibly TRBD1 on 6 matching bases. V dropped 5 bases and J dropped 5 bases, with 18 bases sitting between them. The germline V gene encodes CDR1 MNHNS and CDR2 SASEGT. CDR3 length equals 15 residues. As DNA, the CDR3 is TGTGCCAGCAGTCCAGTGACAGGAGGGGGGTATGGCTACACCATC. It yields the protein CASSPVTGGGYGYTI.

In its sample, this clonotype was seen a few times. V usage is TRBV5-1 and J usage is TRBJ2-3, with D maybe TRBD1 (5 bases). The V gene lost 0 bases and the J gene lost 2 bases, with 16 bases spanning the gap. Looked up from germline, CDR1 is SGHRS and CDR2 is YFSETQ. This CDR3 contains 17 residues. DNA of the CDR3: TGCGCCAGCAGCTTGGAAGGCCCAGGGCTCCACACAGATACGCAGTATTTT. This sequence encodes CASSLEGPGLHTDTQYF.

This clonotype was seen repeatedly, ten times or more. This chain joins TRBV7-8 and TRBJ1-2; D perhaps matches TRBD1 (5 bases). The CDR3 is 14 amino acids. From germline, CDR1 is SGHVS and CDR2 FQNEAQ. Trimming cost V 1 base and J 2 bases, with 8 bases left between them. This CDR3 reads CASSLVPGNYGYTF. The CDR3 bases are TGTGCCAGCAGCTTAGTACCAGGGAACTATGGCTACACCTTC.

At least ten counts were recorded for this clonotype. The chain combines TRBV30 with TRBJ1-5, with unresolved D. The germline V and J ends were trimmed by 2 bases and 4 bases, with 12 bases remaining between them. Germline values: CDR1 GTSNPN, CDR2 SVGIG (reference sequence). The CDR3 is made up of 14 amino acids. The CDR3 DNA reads TGTGCCTGGAGTTTGGGCCAGCTTAATCAGCCCCAGCATTTT. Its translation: CAWSLGQLNQPQHF. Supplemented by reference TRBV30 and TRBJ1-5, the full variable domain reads SQTIHQWPATLVQPVGSPLSLECTVEGTSNPNLYWYRQAAGRGLQLLFYSVGIGQISSEVPQNLSASRPQDRQFILSSKKLLLSDSGFYLCAWSLGQLNQPQHFGDGTRLSIL.

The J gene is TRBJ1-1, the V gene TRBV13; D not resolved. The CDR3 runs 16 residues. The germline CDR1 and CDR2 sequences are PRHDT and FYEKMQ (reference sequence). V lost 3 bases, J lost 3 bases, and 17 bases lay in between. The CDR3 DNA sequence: TGTGCCAGCAGCTTCCCACGACTGTACCGGGACACTGAAGCTTTCTTT. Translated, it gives CASSFPRLYRDTEAFF.

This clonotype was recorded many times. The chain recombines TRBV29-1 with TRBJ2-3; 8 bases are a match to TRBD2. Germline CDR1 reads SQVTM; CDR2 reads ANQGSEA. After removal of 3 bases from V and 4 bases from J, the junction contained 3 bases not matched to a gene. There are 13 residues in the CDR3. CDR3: CSVELAGPDTQYF. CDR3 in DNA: TGCAGCGTTGAGTTAGCGGGGCCAGATACGCAGTATTTT.

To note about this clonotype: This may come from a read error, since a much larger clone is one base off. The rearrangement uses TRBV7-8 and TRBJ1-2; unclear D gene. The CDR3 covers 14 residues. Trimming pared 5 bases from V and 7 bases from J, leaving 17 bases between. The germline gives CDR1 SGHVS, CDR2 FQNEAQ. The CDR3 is CASSPSSFFAGYTF. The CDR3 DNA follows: TGTGCCAGCAGCCCAAGTAGTTTTTTTGCTGGCTACACCTTC.